This T cell receptor (beta chain) originates from a study of shared clonotypes between healthy human individuals (dated by TCRdb to the early 2020s). With respect to the entire study: The cohort included three men and a couple of women between 18 and 49 years of age. For each donor, CD4 naive and CD4 memory were each run on three plates, CD8 naive on two plates, and CD8 memory on one plate. To estimate repertoire size and how much clonotype sharing occurs between individuals, the study deeply sequenced the blood TCR repertoires of about 5 healthy adults. To increase sequencing depth and limit assay-specific biases, TCR repertoire library preparation and sequencing were carried out by different laboratories using diverse techniques. Per donor, leukapheresis produced somewhere between about 0.85 and 10 billion PBMCs.

A word on this clone: The antigen this receptor binds is unknown. No much larger clone exists at a distance of one base, and base qualities are not known.

What the work shows at the level of the full study, not this receptor alone: Based on pairwise subsampling, the degree of clonotype sharing among donors was expected to be affected by sequencing depth. Even with the large sequencing depth, rarefaction of the sorted-subset datasets indicated that sequencing was incomplete. Sampling was restricted to blood, and TCR repertoires in tissues likely differ from the TCR repertoires found in blood. About 5% of naive CD4, 3.5% of naive CD8, approximately 2.2% of memory CD4, and 0.35% to 0.5% of memory CD8 clonotypes were shared across several donors. Clonotypes shared by all four sorted-subset donors showed higher generation probabilities than non-shared clonotypes. Naive subsets generally had larger estimated clonotype richness than memory subsets. The genetic and exposure-history diversity represented was limited by the small number of donors.

The donors were healthy, HIV-negative adults who had no recently reported acute infections or vaccinations. Only Caucasian adults living in Nashville, Tennessee, USA were represented among the donors. Magnetic negative selection was used to enrich CD4+ T cells, after which naive cells were positively selected on CD45RA and the negative fraction became the memory subset. Blood was obtained by leukapheresis, after which PBMCs were separated by Ficoll-Histopaque density gradient centrifugation and cryopreserved in liquid nitrogen vapor phase. Analytical flow cytometry was used to check the purity and quantity of each magnetically sorted T cell population. From each sorted fraction, genomic DNA was isolated and quantified by UV absorbance on a Nanodrop 2000c. Using the deep immunoSEQ assay, multiplex PCR amplified TCR CDR3 regions from genomic DNA. Extracted genomic DNA from each cell subset was spread evenly across all wells of several immunoSEQ 96-well plates, with each plate serving as a replicate. For sorted subsets, approximately 200 ng of genomic DNA, equivalent to 25,000 to 30,000 T cell genomes, went into each replicate PCR. Purified libraries were measured with a Qubit 3.0 fluorometer, size-checked on a Bioanalyzer 2100, and measured again with the KAPA Library Quantification kit. Each immunoSEQ 96-well plate was sequenced on its own single-read 150-cycle Illumina NextSeq 550 flow cell. The original methods were these. Because the immunoSEQ output included only junctional sequences and no quality scores, the filtering could not be the same as the filtering used for full-length reads. Sequences were annotated with PyIR, a Python wrapper for IgBLAST v1.9, and V/J genes and CDR3 were assigned using IMGT germline references. Reads with weak V/J assignments (E-value above 1e-6), missing CDR3, stop codons, out-of-frame junctions, or ambiguous translated residues were removed. V3J clonotypes were defined as sequences sharing the same inferred V gene, J gene, and CDR3 amino acid sequence. To compute the percentage overlap between repertoires, the number of shared unique clonotypes was divided by the size of the smaller repertoire. Richness of each repertoire was evaluated using RTK rarefaction, the Chao1 estimator, and Recon v2.1 estimates of unobserved clonotypes. Generation probabilities for all TCRbeta clonotypes obtained by the gDNA method from a handful of donors were computed using OLGA. Not all clones reach the TCRdb copy of this immuneACCESS table, which keeps in-frame sequences only. Checked studies attribute under half of the gap to unresolved V genes and leave the rest unexplained. D and trimming were read from the DNA, whereas the V and J calls and clone size are those reported in that table. This sample is represented by millions of clones; approximately 92% of them were singletons. The top ten clonotypes cover 0.11% to 0.15% of the sample.

The sequenced material came from naive CD4+ T cells sorted from blood. What the cell subset or site label conveys for this sample: CD45RA+ positively selected. The receptor's source is a man in his late teens or twenties in good health.

In nucleotides, the sequence is TGTGCCAGTACCACCCGAGGGGGCCCCCTGATGAACACTGAAGCTTTCTTT. It translates as CASTTRGGPLMNTEAFF. The V gene is TRBV19 and the J gene is TRBJ1-1; 7 central nucleotides agree with TRBD1. The germline V end is reduced by 7 bases and the J end by 0 bases; junction bases left unmatched: 14. The CDR3 spans 17 residues, from the cysteine through the phenylalanine. The read is trimmed to its CDR3 DNA, 51 bases read in frame from base 1. From a lookup of the germline V gene (reference sequence), CDR1 and CDR2 are LNHDA and SQIVND.